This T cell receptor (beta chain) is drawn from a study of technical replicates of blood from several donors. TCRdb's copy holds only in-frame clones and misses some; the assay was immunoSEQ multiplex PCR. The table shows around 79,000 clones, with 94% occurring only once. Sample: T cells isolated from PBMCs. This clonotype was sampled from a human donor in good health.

Here the CDR3 DNA reads TGTGCCAGCAAGATTCCGGCGGGGCTAGCGGGAGGGGGGGAGACCCAGTACTTC. It specifies CASKIPAGLAGGGETQYF. This chain links TRBV28 with TRBJ2-5, with TRBD2 matching over 12 bases. With 7 bases clipped from V and 5 bases from J, the junction kept 17 bases outside the gene matches. CDR3 length: 18 amino acids. The germline V gene encodes CDR1 MDHEN and CDR2 SYDVKM.